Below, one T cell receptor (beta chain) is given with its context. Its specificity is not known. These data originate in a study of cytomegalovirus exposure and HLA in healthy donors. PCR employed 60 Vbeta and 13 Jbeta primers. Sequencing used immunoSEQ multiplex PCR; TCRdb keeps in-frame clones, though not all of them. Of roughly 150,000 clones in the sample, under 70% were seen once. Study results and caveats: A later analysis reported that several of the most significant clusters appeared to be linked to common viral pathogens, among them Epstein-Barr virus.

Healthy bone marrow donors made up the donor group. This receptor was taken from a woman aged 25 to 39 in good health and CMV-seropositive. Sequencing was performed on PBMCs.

The DNA for the CDR3 is TGTGCCAGCAGCTTAGGCCAGGGGGTTGGGTATAATGAAAAACTGTTTTTT. Protein sequence: CASSLGQGVGYNEKLFF. This chain uses TRBV11-2 with TRBJ1-4; 7 bases are shared with TRBD1. Per germline, CDR1 SGHAT and CDR2 FQNNGV. V lost 1 base and J lost 4; bases outside the gene matches: 9. This CDR3 has 17 residues.